The clone carrying this TCR beta chain was counted at least ten times. Its antigen is undetermined. A single record per CDR3 protein comes from TCRdb applying MiXCR to the 5' RACE reads. The profile shows around 200,000 distinct CDR3 sequences, approximately 10% of them singletons. This specimen belongs to a study of T-cell memory formation after mild COVID-19. Study-level points and caveats: Certain responding clones were present in pre-infection memory, suggesting participation of cross-reactive memory.

Germline V gene lookup returns CDR1 SEHNR and CDR2 FQNEAQ (reference sequence). Trimming took 4 bases from V and 4 from J, leaving 12 bases between them. CDR3 length equals 14 residues. The receptor was isolated from a man younger than 35 who had mild COVID-19 (a few samples of this study predate the infection). Cell type and time point are not known. The sequenced sample consisted of PBMCs or a T cell subset sorted from them (not recorded which). The chain couples TRBV7-9 to TRBJ2-3, with TRBD2 as a possible D gene (5 bases). The DNA of the CDR3 is TGTGCCAGCAGCTATCCGTCGAGGGCAGATACGCAGTATTTT. Amino acid sequence: CASSYPSRADTQYF. The full variable domain, with the rest looked up from reference TRBV7-9 and TRBJ2-3, is DTGVSQNPRHKITKRGQNVTFRCDPISEHNRLYWYRQTLGQGPEFLTYFQNEAQLEKSRLLSDRFSAERPKGSFSTLEIQRTEQGDSAMYLCASSYPSRADTQYFGPGTRLTVL.